Below, 9 T cell receptor beta chains from the same sample are listed, as sequenced in a study of T cells in Graves' hyperthyroidism and ophthalmopathy (dated by TCRdb to the late 2010s). The method behind the library was multiplex PCR. TCRdb names Illumina HiSeq 2000 as the instrument used. The TCR beta CDR3 regions were amplified from the RNA transcripts. For the first round of RT-PCR on the TCR CDR3, the HTBI primer set was used together with the Qiagen OneStep RT-PCR kit. In-frame beta chains were kept once TCRdb had trimmed the public reads at Q25 with fastp and called clones with MiXCR. Entries are consolidated by CDR3 protein sequence, retaining the most common genes and DNA. This sample holds around 420,000 distinct CDR3 sequences; 15% to 18% were observed only once. 7.5% to 8% of the sample is held by the ten biggest clonotypes. The source material was blood. These receptors were obtained from a young woman with Graves' hyperthyroidism.

J is TRBJ1-4 and V is TRBV6-2 or TRBV6-3, with D perhaps matching TRBD1 (5 bases). Per the germline V gene, CDR1 is MNHEY and CDR2 is SVGEGT. Trimming removed 5 bases from V and 7 bases from J, with 17 bases in between. The CDR3 extends over 15 amino acids. The CDR3 is CASSLGRDGGEKLFF. The CDR3, as DNA: TGTGCCAGCAGTCTGGGGAGGGATGGGGGTGAAAAACTGTTTTTT.

CDR3 sequence: CASSDTGTSGRAGEQFF. The CDR3 DNA is TGTGCCAGCAGCGATACCGGGACTAGCGGGAGGGCCGGTGAGCAGTTCTTC. The V and J genes are TRBV7-9 and TRBJ2-1, with 16 bases fitting TRBD2. There are 17 residues in the CDR3. The V segment lost 5 bases and the J segment 9 bases; nucleotides outside the gene matches: 10. Germline lookup yields CDR1 SEHNR and CDR2 FQNEAQ (reference sequence).

This clonotype was seen only once. A clone one base away is much larger, so this may be a read error. This rearrangement joins TRBV24-1 to TRBJ2-7, with 7 bases fitting TRBD2. The CDR3 is 15 residues long. Germline CDR1 reads KGHDR; CDR2 reads SFDVKD. The V and J ends lost 3 bases and 7 bases, in that order; junction bases with no gene match: 11. CDR3 in amino acids: CATSDGTGGTDEQYF. CDR3 nucleotides: TGTGCCACCAGTGATGGGACGGGAGGCACGGATGAGCAGTACTTC.

This clonotype was counted at least ten times. The gene calls are TRBV9 and TRBJ2-5; D possibly corresponds to TRBD2 (5 bases). CDR3 size: 14 residues. Germline-derived CDR1 and CDR2 are SGDLS and YYNGEE. The V and J ends lost 2 bases and 4 bases respectively, with 12 bases between them. CDR3 sequence reads: CASSVGVAPETQYF. The CDR3 DNA reads TGTGCCAGCAGCGTGGGAGTAGCTCCAGAGACCCAGTACTTC. The full variable domain, in which reference TRBV9 and TRBJ2-5 provide the parts outside the CDR3, is DSGVTQTPKHLITATGQRVTLRCSPRSGDLSVYWYQQSLDQGLQFLIQYYNGEERAKGNILERFSAQQFPDLHSELNLSSLELGDSALYFCASSVGVAPETQYFGPGTRLLVL.

This clonotype came up many times. The chain joins TRBV9 to TRBJ2-3; 8 bases match TRBD2. CDR1 is SGDLS, CDR2 YYNGEE, per germline. V trimming: 0 bases; J trimming: 1 base; junction bases outside the gene matches: 7. The CDR3 covers 17 residues. In DNA form, the CDR3 reads TGTGCCAGCAGCGTAGAGGAGGGGCGGGGGGGCACAGATACGCAGTATTTT. This encodes CASSVEEGRGGTDTQYF. Complete variable domain (other parts from reference TRBV9 and TRBJ2-3): DSGVTQTPKHLITATGQRVTLRCSPRSGDLSVYWYQQSLDQGLQFLIQYYNGEERAKGNILERFSAQQFPDLHSELNLSSLELGDSALYFCASSVEEGRGGTDTQYFGPGTRLTVL.

At least ten counts were recorded for this clonotype. The gene calls are TRBV7-2 and TRBJ2-7; D not certain. This CDR3 is built from 14 residues. The ends were cut back, 1 base at V and 3 bases at J, with 10 bases in the middle. Germline loops: CDR1 SGHTA, CDR2 FQGNSA. The CDR3: CASSLGPQLYEQYF. DNA for the CDR3: TGTGCCAGCAGCTTAGGGCCTCAGCTCTACGAGCAGTACTTC. Together with reference TRBV7-2 and TRBJ2-7, the CDR3 gives the full variable domain: GAGVSQSPSNKVTEKGKDVELRCDPISGHTALYWYRQSLGQGLEFLIYFQGNSAPDKSGLPSDRFSAERTGGSVSTLTIQRTQQEDSAVYLCASSLGPQLYEQYFGPGTRLTVT.

This clonotype has at least ten counts. The chain joins TRBV20-1 to TRBJ2-3; a weak D match, TRBD1 (6 bases). The germline V gene encodes CDR1 DFQATT and CDR2 SNEGSKA (reference sequence). V was trimmed by 0 bases and J by 2 bases, leaving 12 bases between them. This CDR3 is 15 amino acids long. The CDR3 is CSARDLDRPTDTQYF. As DNA, the CDR3 is TGCAGTGCTAGAGATCTGGACAGACCCACAGATACGCAGTATTTT.

This clonotype was observed a few times. The chain employs TRBV20-1 and TRBJ2-1, with 8 bases aligning to TRBD2. The junction had 15 bases not matched to a gene; V was cut back by 6 bases and J by 8 bases. CDR1 and CDR2 (germline): DFQATT, SNEGSKA (reference sequence). CDR3 length: 15 residues. The CDR3 loop reads CSATERGRSLDEQFF. For the CDR3, the DNA is TGCAGTGCCACAGAACGCGGGAGGTCCCTGGATGAGCAGTTCTTC.

J is TRBJ2-1 and V is TRBV5-1; D may match TRBD1 or TRBD2 (6 bases each). This CDR3 comprises 14 residues. The germline V and J ends were trimmed by 7 bases and 5 bases, with 16 bases remaining between them. In germline, CDR1 is SGHRS, CDR2 YFSETQ. The CDR3 DNA follows: TGCGCCAGCCAAAGGGGGGAGTACGACAATGAGCAGTTCTTC. It encodes CASQRGEYDNEQFF. Using reference TRBV5-1 and TRBJ2-1 for the parts outside the CDR3, the full variable domain is KAGVTQTPRYLIKTRGQQVTLSCSPISGHRSVSWYQQTPGQGLQFLFEYFSETQRNKGNFPGRFSGRQFSNSRSEMNVSTLELGDSALYLCASQRGEYDNEQFFGPGTRLTVL.